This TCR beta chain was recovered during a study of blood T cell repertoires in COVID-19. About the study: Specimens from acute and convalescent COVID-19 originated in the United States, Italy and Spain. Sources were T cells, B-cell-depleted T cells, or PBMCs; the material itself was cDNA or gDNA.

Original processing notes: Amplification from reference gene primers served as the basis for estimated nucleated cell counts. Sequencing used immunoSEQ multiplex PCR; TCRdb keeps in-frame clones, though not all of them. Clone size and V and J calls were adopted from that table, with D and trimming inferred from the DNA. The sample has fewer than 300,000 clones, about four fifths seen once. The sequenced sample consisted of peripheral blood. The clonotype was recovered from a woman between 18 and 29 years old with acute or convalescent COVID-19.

This CDR3 reads CASGTGTSGRGEQFF. CDR3 nucleotide sequence: TGTGCCAGCGGTACCGGGACTAGCGGGAGAGGTGAGCAGTTCTTC. The genes are TRBV27 and TRBJ2-1, with TRBD2 matching over 14 bases. The J segment lost 9 bases and the V segment lost 8 bases, leaving 9 bases of the junction unmatched. Germline V gene lookup returns CDR1 MNHEY and CDR2 SMNVEV (reference sequence). CDR3 length equals 15 residues.